This T cell receptor beta chain was sequenced for a study of T cells in Graves' hyperthyroidism and ophthalmopathy. Study-level background: Before any treatment, at initial diagnosis, peripheral blood was collected.

The CDR3 runs to 15 residues. Between the trimmed V and J ends, which lost 0 bases and 7 bases, there was a span of 16 bases. From germline, CDR1 is SGHRS and CDR2 YFSETQ. Amplification of TCR beta CDR3 regions used RNA as the template. With the HTBI primer set, the TCR CDR3 went through a first round of RT-PCR. TCRdb fed the multiplex PCR reads into MiXCR, producing one record per CDR3 protein. The sample includes about 700,000 distinct CDR3 sequences, 14% seen only once; the top ten take approximately 10%. This clonotype occurred many times. Graves' hyperthyroidism showing no ophthalmopathy progression within 18 months was considered stable. Exclusion criteria comprised uncontrolled infection, other autoimmune disease, pregnancy or lactation.

The clonotype comes from a woman aged 18-29 years with Graves' hyperthyroidism. The V gene is TRBV5-1, the J gene TRBJ1-1; D ambiguous. The source material was blood. The CDR3 protein is CASSLAPRSPGEAFF. The CDR3 DNA reads as TGCGCCAGCAGCTTGGCTCCCAGGTCCCCAGGTGAAGCTTTCTTT. The variable domain in full, completed from reference TRBV5-1 and TRBJ1-1, reads KAGVTQTPRYLIKTRGQQVTLSCSPISGHRSVSWYQQTPGQGLQFLFEYFSETQRNKGNFPGRFSGRQFSNSRSEMNVSTLELGDSALYLCASSLAPRSPGEAFFGQGTRLTVV.